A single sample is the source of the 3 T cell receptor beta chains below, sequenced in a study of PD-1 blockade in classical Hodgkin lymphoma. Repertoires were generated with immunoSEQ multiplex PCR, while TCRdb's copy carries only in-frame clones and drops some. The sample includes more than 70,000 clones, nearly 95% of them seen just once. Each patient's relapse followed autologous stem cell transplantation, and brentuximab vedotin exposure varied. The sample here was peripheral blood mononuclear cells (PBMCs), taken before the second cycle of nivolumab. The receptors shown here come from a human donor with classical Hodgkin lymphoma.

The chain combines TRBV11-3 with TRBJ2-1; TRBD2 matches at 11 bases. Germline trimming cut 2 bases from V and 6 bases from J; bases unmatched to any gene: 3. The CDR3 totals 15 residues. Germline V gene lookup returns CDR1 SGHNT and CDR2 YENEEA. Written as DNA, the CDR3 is TGTGCCAGCAGCTTAAGACTAGCGGGGTTCAATGAGCAGTTCTTC. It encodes CASSLRLAGFNEQFF. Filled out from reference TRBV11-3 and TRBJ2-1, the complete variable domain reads EAGVVQSPRYKIIEKKQPVAFWCNPISGHNTLYWYLQNLGQGPELLIRYENEEAVDDSQLPKDRFSAERLKGVDSTLKIQPAELGDSAVYLCASSLRLAGFNEQFFGPGTRLTVL.

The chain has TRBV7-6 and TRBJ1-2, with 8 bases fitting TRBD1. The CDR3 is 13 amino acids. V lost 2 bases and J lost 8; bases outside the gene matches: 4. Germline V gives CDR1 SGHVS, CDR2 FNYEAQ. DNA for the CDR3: TGTGCCAGCAGCTTACTCAGGGGGCTAGGCTACACCTTC. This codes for CASSLLRGLGYTF.

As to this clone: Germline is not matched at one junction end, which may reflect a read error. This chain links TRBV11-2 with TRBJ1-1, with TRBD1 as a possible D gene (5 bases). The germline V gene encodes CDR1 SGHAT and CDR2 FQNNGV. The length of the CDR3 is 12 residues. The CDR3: CASSGRDDSRQF. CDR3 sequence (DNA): TGTGCCAGCAGCGGACGGGACGACTCGCGACAGTTT. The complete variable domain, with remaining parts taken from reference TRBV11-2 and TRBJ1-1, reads EAGVAQSPRYKIIEKRQSVAFWCNPISGHATLYWYQQILGQGPKLLIQFQNNGVVDDSQLPKDRFSAERLKGVDSTLKIQPAKLEDSAVYLCASSGRDDSRQFGQGTRLTVV.